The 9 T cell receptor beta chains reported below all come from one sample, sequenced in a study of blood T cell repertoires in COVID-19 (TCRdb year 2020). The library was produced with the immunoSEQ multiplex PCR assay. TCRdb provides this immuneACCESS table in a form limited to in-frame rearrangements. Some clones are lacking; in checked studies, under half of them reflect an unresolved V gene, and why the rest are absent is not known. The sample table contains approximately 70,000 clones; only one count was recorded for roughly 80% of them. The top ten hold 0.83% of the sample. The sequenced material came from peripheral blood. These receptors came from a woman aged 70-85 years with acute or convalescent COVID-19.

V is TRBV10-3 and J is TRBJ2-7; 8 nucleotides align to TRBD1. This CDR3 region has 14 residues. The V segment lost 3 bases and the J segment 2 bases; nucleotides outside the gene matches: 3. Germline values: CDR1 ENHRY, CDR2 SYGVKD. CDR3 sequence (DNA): TGTGCCATCAGTGACGGACAGGGAACCTACGAGCAGTACTTC. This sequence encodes CAISDGQGTYEQYF.

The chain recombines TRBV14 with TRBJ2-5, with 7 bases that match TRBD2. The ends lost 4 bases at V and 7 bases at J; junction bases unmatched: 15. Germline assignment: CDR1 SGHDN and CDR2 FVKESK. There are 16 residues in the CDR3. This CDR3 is CASSPQTSSGEGTQYF. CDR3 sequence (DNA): TGTGCCAGCAGCCCTCAGACCTCTAGCGGAGAGGGGACCCAGTACTTC. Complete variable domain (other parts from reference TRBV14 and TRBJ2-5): EAGVTQFPSHSVIEKGQTVTLRCDPISGHDNLYWYRRVMGKEIKFLLHFVKESKQDESGMPNNRFLAERTGGTYSTLKVQPAELEDSGVYFCASSPQTSSGEGTQYFGPGTRLLVL.

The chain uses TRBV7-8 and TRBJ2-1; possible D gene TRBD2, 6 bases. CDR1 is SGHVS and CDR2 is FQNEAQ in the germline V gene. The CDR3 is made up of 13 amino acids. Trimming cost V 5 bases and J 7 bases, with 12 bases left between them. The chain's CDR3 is CASSPRLENEQFF. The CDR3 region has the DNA TGTGCCAGCAGCCCGAGACTAGAAAATGAGCAGTTCTTC.

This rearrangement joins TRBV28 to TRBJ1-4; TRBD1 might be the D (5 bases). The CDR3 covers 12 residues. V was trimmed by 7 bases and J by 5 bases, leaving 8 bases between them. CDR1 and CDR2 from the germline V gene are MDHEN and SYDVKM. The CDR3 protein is CASTAGNEKLFF. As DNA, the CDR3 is TGTGCCAGCACCGCAGGGAATGAAAAACTGTTTTTT. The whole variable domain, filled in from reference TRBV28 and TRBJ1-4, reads DVKVTQSSRYLVKRTGEKVFLECVQDMDHENMFWYRQDPGLGLRLIYFSYDVKMKEKGDIPEGYSVSREKKERFSLILESASTNQTSMYLCASTAGNEKLFFGSGTQLSVL.

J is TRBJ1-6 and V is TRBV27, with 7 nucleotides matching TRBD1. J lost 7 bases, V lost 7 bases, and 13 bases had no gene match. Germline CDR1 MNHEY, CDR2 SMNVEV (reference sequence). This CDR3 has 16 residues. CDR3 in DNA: TGTGCCAGCACCGGAACAGGGGCTGCAGGCAATTCACCCCTCCACTTT. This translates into CASTGTGAAGNSPLHF.

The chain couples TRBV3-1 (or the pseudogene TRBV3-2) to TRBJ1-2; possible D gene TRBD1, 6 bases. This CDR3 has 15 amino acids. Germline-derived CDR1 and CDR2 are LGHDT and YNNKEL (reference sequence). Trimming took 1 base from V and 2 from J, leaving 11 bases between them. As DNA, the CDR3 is TGTGCCAGCAGCCAAGTCGGACAGTTGAACTATGGCTACACCTTC. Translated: CASSQVGQLNYGYTF.

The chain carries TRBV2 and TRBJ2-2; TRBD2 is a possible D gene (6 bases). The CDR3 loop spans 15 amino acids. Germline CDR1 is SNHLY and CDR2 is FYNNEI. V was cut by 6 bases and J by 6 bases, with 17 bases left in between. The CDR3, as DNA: TGTGCCAGCAGGGACTCGCTCGGGAGCGCCGGGGAGCTGTTTTTT. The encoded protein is CASRDSLGSAGELFF.

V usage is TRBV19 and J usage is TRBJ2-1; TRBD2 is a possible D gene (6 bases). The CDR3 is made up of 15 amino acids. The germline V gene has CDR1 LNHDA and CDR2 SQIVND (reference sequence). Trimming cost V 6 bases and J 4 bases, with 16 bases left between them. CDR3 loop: CASREDFGTYNEQFF. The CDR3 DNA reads TGTGCCAGTAGAGAGGACTTCGGGACTTACAATGAGCAGTTCTTC.

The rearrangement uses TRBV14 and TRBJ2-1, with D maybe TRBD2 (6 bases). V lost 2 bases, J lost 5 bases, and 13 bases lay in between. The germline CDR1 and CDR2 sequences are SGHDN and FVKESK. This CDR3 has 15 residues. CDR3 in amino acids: CASSQQGGINNEQFF. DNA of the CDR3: TGTGCCAGCAGCCAACAGGGAGGTATCAACAATGAGCAGTTCTTC. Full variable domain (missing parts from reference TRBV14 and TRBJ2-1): EAGVTQFPSHSVIEKGQTVTLRCDPISGHDNLYWYRRVMGKEIKFLLHFVKESKQDESGMPNNRFLAERTGGTYSTLKVQPAELEDSGVYFCASSQQGGINNEQFFGPGTRLTVL.